Included here is one T cell receptor beta chain sequence, with context. Its antigen is unknown. The data belong to a study of T cells after yellow fever vaccination. As for the study in general: Fractions of limited cellularity were prepared by means of SMART-Seq v4 Ultra Low Input. Findings and limits, study-wide: Any FACS-sorted repertoire could hold abundant clonotypes that contaminate it from the bulk population. When the response was secondary, it was weaker but reached its peak faster, day 5 versus 15. Clones from primary vaccination mostly reappeared after the booster (roughly 97% CD4, around 90% CD8).

TCRdb passed the 5' RACE reads through MiXCR, listing each CDR3 protein once. The table shows about 73,000 distinct CDR3 sequences, with almost 8% occurring only once. The starting material was CD8+ T cells sorted from PBMCs, obtained on the day of the yellow fever booster vaccination. This sequence was found in a man aged 25-45 years who received the YFV17D yellow fever vaccine.

Here the CDR3 reads CASMEFIGAWDTEAFF. DNA for the CDR3: TGTGCCAGCATGGAGTTTATAGGGGCATGGGACACTGAAGCTTTCTTT. V and J are TRBV28 and TRBJ1-1; a weak D match, TRBD1 (5 bases). Trimming stripped 7 bases from V and 3 bases from J, with 21 bases between. CDR3 length: 16 residues. Germline-derived CDR1 and CDR2 are MDHEN and SYDVKM.